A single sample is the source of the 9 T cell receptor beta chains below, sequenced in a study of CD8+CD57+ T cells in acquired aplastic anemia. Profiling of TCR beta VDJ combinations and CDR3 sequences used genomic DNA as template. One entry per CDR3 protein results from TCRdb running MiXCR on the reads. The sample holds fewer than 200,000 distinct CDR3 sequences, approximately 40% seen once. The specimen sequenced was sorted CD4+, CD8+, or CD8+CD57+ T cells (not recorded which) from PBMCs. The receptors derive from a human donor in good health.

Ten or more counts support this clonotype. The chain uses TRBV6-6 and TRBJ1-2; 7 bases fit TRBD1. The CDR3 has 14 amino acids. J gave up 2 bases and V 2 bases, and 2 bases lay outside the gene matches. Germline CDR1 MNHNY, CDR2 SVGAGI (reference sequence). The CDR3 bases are TGTGCCAGCAGTTACCTGGGACAGAACTATGGCTACACCTTC. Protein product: CASSYLGQNYGYTF.

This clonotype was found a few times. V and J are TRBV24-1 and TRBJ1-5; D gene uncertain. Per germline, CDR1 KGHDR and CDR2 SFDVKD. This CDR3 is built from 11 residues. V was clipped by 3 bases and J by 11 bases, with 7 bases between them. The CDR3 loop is CATSDQETQHF. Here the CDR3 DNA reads TGTGCCACCAGTGATCAAGAGACCCAGCATTTT.

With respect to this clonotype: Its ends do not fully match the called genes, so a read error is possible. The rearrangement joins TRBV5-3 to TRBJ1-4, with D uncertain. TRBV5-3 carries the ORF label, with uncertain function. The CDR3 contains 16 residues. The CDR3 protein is CASSLDGWETNEKLFF. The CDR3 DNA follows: TGTGCCAGCAGCTTGGATGGGTGGGAAACTAATGAAAAACTGTTTTTT.

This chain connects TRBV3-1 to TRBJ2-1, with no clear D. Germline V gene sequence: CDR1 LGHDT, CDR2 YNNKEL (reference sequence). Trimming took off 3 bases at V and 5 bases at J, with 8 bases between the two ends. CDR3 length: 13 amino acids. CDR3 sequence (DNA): TGTGCCAGCAGCCAGGGGTGGGACAATGAGCAGTTCTTC. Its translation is CASSQGWDNEQFF.

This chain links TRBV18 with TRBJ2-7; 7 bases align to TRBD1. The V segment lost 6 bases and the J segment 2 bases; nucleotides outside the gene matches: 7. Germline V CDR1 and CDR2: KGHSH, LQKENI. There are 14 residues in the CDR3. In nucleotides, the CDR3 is TGTGCCAGCTCCCCGAACCAGGGGGCCTACGAGCAGTACTTC. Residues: CASSPNQGAYEQYF.

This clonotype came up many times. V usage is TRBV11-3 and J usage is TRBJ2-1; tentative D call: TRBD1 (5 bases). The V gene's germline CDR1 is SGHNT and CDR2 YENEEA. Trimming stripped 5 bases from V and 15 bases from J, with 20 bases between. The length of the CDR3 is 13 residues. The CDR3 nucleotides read TGTGCCAGCAGCCCCTCATCGGACACGCGGCCGTTCTTC. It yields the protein CASSPSSDTRPFF. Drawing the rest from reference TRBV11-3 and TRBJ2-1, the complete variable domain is EAGVVQSPRYKIIEKKQPVAFWCNPISGHNTLYWYLQNLGQGPELLIRYENEEAVDDSQLPKDRFSAERLKGVDSTLKIQPAELGDSAVYLCASSPSSDTRPFFGPGTRLTVL.

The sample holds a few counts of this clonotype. As DNA, the CDR3 is TGTGCCAGAGACAGCAACAATGAGCAGTTCTTC. Translation: CARDSNNEQFF. The chain uses TRBV9 and TRBJ2-1, with a tentative D call TRBD1 (5 bases). Germline V gene sequence: CDR1 SGDLS, CDR2 YYNGEE. There are 11 residues in the CDR3. V dropped 8 bases and J dropped 5 bases, with 8 bases sitting between them.

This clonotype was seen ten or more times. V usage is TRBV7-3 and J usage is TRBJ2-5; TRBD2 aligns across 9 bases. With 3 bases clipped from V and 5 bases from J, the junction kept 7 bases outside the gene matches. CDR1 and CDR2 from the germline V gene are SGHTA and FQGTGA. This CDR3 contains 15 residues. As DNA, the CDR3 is TGTGCCAGCAGCTTCGGCGGGAGGGCCTCGGAGACCCAGTACTTC. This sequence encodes CASSFGGRASETQYF.

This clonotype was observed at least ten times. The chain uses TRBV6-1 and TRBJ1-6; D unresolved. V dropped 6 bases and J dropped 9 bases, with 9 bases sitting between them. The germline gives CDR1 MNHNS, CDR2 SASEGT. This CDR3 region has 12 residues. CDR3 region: CASSTYVSPLHF. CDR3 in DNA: TGTGCCAGCAGCACCTATGTTTCACCCCTCCACTTT.